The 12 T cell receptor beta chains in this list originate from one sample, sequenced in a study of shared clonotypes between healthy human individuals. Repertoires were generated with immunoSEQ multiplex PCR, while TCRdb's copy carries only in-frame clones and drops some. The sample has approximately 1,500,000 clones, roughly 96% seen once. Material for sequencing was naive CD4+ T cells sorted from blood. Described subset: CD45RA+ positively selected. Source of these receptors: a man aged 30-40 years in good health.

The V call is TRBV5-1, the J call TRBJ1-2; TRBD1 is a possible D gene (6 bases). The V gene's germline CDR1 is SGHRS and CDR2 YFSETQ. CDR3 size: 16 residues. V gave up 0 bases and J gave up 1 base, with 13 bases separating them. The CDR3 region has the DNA TGCGCCAGCAGCTTGGATCGGGGGCAGGATAACTATGGCTACACCTTC. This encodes CASSLDRGQDNYGYTF.

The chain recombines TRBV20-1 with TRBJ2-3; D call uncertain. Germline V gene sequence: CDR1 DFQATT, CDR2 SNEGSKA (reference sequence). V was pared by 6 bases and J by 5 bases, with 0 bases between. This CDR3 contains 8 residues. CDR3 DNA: TGCAGTGCAGATACGCAGTATTTT. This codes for CSADTQYF.

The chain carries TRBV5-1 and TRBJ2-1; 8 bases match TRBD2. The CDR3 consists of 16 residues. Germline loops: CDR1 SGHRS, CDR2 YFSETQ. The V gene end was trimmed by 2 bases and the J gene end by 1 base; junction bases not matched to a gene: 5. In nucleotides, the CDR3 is TGCGCCAGCAGCTTCCCTAGCGGGCAGTCCTACAATGAGCAGTTCTTC. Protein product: CASSFPSGQSYNEQFF.

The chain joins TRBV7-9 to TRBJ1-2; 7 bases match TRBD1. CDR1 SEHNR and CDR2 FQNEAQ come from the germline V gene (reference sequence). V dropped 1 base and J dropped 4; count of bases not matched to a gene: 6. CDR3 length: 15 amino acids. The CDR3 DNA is TGTGCCAGCAGCTTAGTTCCGACAGGGTCCTATGGCTACACCTTC. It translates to CASSLVPTGSYGYTF.

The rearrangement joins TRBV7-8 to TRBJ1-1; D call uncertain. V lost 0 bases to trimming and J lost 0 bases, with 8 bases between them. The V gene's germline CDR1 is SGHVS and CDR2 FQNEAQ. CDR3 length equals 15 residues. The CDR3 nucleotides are TGTGCCAGCAGCTTAGCTAGCCACATGAACACTGAAGCTTTCTTT. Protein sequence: CASSLASHMNTEAFF.

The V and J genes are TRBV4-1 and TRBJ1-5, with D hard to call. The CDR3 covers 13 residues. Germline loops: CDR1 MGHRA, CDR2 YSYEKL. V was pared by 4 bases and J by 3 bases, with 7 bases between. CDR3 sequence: CASSRDHNQPQHF. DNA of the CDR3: TGCGCCAGCAGCCGGGATCACAATCAGCCCCAGCATTTT.

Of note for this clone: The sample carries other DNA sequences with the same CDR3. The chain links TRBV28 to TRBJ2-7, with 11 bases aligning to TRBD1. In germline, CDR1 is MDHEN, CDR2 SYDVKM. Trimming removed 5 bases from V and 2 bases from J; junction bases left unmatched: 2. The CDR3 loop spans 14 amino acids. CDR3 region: CASSLGQGAYEQYF. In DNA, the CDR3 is TGTGCCAGCAGTCTGGGACAGGGGGCCTACGAGCAGTACTTC. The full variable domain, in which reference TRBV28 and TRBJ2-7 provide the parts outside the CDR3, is DVKVTQSSRYLVKRTGEKVFLECVQDMDHENMFWYRQDPGLGLRLIYFSYDVKMKEKGDIPEGYSVSREKKERFSLILESASTNQTSMYLCASSLGQGAYEQYFGPGTRLTVT.

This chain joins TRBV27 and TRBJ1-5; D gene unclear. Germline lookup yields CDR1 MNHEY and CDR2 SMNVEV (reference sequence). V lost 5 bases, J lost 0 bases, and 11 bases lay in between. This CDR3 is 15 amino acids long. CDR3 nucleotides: TGTGCCAGCAGTCGCAAGCAGTATAGCAATCAGCCCCAGCATTTT. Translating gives CASSRKQYSNQPQHF.

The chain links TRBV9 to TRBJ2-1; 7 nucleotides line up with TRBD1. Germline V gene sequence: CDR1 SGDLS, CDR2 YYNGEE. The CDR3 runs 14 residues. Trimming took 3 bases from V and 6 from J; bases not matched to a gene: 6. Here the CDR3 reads CASSAGQVGNEQFF. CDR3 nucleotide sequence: TGTGCCAGCAGCGCCGGACAGGTTGGCAATGAGCAGTTCTTC. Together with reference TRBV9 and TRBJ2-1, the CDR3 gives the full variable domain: DSGVTQTPKHLITATGQRVTLRCSPRSGDLSVYWYQQSLDQGLQFLIQYYNGEERAKGNILERFSAQQFPDLHSELNLSSLELGDSALYFCASSAGQVGNEQFFGPGTRLTVL.

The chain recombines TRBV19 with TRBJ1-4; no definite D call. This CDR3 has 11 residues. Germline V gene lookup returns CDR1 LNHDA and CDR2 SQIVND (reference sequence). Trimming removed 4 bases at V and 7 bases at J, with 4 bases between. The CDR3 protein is CASSRGEKLFF. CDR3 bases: TGTGCCAGTAGTAGAGGTGAAAAACTGTTTTTT. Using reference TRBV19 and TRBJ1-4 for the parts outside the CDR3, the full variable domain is DGGITQSPKYLFRKEGQNVTLSCEQNLNHDAMYWYRQDPGQGLRLIYYSQIVNDFQKGDIAEGYSVSREKKESFPLTVTSAQKNPTAFYLCASSRGEKLFFGSGTQLSVL.

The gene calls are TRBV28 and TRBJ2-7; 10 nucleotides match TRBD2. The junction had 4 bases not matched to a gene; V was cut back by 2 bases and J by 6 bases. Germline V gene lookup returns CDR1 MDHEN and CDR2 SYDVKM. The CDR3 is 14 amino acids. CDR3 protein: CASSLPLAGVEQYF. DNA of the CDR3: TGTGCCAGCAGTTTACCCCTAGCGGGAGTCGAGCAGTACTTC.

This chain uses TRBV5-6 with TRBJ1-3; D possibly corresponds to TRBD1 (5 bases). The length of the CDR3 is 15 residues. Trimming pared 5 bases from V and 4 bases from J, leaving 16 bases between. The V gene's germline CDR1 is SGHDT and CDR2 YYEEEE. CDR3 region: CASSPDSPRGNTIYF. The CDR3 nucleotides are TGTGCCAGCAGTCCAGACAGTCCCCGAGGAAACACCATATATTTT.